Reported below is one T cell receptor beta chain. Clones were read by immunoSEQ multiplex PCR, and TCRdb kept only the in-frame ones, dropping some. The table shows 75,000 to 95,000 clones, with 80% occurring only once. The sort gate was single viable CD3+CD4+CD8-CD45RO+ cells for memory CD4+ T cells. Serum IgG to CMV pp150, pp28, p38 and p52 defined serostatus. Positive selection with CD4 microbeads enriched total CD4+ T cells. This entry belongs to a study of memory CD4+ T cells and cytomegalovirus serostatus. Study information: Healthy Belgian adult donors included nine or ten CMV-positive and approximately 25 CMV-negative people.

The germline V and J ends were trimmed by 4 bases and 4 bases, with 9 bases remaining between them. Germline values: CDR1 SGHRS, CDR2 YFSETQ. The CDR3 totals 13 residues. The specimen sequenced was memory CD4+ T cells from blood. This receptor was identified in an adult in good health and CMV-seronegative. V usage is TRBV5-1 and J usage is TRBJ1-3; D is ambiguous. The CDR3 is CASSPGYGNTIYF. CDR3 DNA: TGCGCCAGCAGCCCCGGTTACGGAAACACCATATATTTT.